Following are 19 T cell receptor beta chains from one sample sequenced in a study of cytomegalovirus exposure and HLA in healthy donors. The study ran its PCR with 60 Vbeta and 13 Jbeta primers. Produced via immunoSEQ multiplex PCR; TCRdb's table is partial and in-frame only. This sample has more than 95,000 clones; around 79% occur once, and the top ten carry approximately 6.5%. The sequenced sample was PBMCs. Every receptor here comes from a woman aged 40 to 55 in good health and CMV-seronegative.

This clone was found a few times. The chain couples TRBV5-1 to TRBJ1-4, with D unclear. V lost 0 bases and J 0 bases, leaving 6 bases between the germline ends. Germline loops: CDR1 SGHRS, CDR2 YFSETQ. CDR3 length: 15 amino acids. CDR3: CASSLGHSTNEKLFF. In DNA form, the CDR3 reads TGCGCCAGCAGCTTGGGACACTCAACTAATGAAAAACTGTTTTTT.

The chain is built from TRBV11-2 and TRBJ2-7; 7 nucleotides line up with TRBD2. J gave up 2 bases and V 5 bases, and 21 bases lay outside the gene matches. The CDR3 loop spans 19 amino acids. The germline V gene encodes CDR1 SGHAT and CDR2 FQNNGV. CDR3 amino acids: CASSQINWKSGTLTYEQYF. DNA for the CDR3: TGTGCCAGCAGCCAAATAAATTGGAAAAGCGGGACCTTAACCTACGAGCAGTACTTC.

The rearrangement uses TRBV4-3 and TRBJ2-2; no clear D gene. This CDR3 contains 15 residues. The germline CDR1 and CDR2 sequences are LGHNA and YSLEER. Between the trimmed V and J ends, which lost 0 bases and 3 bases, there was a span of 8 bases. The CDR3: CASSQELHDTGELFF. The DNA for the CDR3 is TGCGCCAGCAGCCAAGAACTCCACGACACCGGGGAGCTGTTTTTT.

This chain uses TRBV19 with TRBJ1-2; 8 bases fit TRBD1. After removal of 5 bases from V and 4 bases from J, the junction contained 15 bases not matched to a gene. CDR1 and CDR2 from the germline V gene are LNHDA and SQIVND (reference sequence). The length of the CDR3 is 17 residues. The CDR3 here is CASSPRTGLFASYGYTF. The CDR3 coding sequence is TGTGCCAGTAGTCCTCGGACAGGGCTCTTTGCCAGCTATGGCTACACCTTC.

The chain carries TRBV7-9 and TRBJ2-3; D not certain. This CDR3 region has 17 residues. Germline CDR1 and CDR2: SEHNR and FQNEAQ (reference sequence). V shed 5 bases and J shed 0 bases, with 18 bases lying between them. The CDR3 region has the DNA TGTGCCAGCAGCCCCGCCCTCTGGCGACAAAGCACAGATACGCAGTATTTT. It translates to CASSPALWRQSTDTQYF.

CDR3 sequence reads: CASSLAGYGYTF. Here the CDR3 DNA reads TGTGCCAGCAGCTTGGCGGGCTATGGCTACACCTTC. J is TRBJ1-2 and V is TRBV5-6; no clear D gene. The germline V gene has CDR1 SGHDT and CDR2 YYEEEE. The CDR3 is 12 amino acids. The ends were cut back, 0 bases at V and 4 bases at J, with 4 bases in the middle.

This chain links TRBV5-4 with TRBJ2-3, with D possibly TRBD1 on 5 matching bases. V was pared by 3 bases and J by 0 bases, with 8 bases between. Germline V gene sequence: CDR1 SGHNT, CDR2 YYREEE (reference sequence). CDR3 length: 14 amino acids. Here the CDR3 DNA reads TGTGCCAGCAGCTCTAGGGGTAGCACAGATACGCAGTATTTT. Protein sequence: CASSSRGSTDTQYF.

V usage is TRBV5-5 and J usage is TRBJ2-1; tentative D call: TRBD1 (6 bases). The germline CDR1 and CDR2 sequences are SGHKS and YYEKEE (reference sequence). The V end was cut by 8 bases, the J end by 8 bases, with 17 bases between. CDR3 length: 13 residues. CDR3 coding DNA: TGTGCCAGTCAAGGAAGGGGGTTGGATGAGCAGTTCTTC. Translating it yields CASQGRGLDEQFF. Full variable domain (remainder filled in from reference TRBV5-5 and TRBJ2-1): DAGVTQSPTHLIKTRGQQVTLRCSPISGHKSVSWYQQVLGQGPQFIFQYYEKEERGRGNFPDRFSARQFPNYSSELNVNALLLGDSALYLCASQGRGLDEQFFGPGTRLTVL.

V is TRBV5-1 and J is TRBJ2-1; 12 bases line up with TRBD2. The CDR3 runs 15 residues. J gave up 6 bases and V 4 bases, and 5 bases lay outside the gene matches. In germline, CDR1 is SGHRS, CDR2 YFSETQ. CDR3 nucleotides: TGCGCCAGCAGCCCTAGCGGGAGGGCCGGCAATGAGCAGTTCTTC. It yields the protein CASSPSGRAGNEQFF.

This chain uses TRBV5-6 with TRBJ2-3; D gene ambiguous. The CDR3 covers 13 residues. CDR1 and CDR2 (germline): SGHDT, YYEEEE. Trimming removed 2 bases from V and 5 bases from J, with 9 bases in between. This CDR3 reads CASSFSKRDTQYF. CDR3 coding DNA: TGTGCCAGCAGCTTCTCCAAGAGAGATACGCAGTATTTT.

CDR3 sequence: CASSPSVGGGYTF. The DNA of the CDR3 is TGTGCCAGCAGTCCTAGTGTGGGGGGAGGCTACACCTTC. This sequence joins TRBV6-5 and TRBJ1-2; D might be TRBD1 (5 bases). Between the trimmed V and J ends, which lost 5 bases and 8 bases, there was a span of 15 bases. Germline CDR1 is MNHEY and CDR2 is SVGAGI. There are 13 residues in the CDR3.

The J gene is TRBJ1-1, the V gene TRBV13, with 9 positions matching TRBD1. CDR1 is PRHDT, CDR2 FYEKMQ, per germline (reference sequence). The CDR3 consists of 14 residues. V lost 0 bases to trimming and J lost 8 bases; unmatched junction nucleotides: 4. CDR3 region: CASSLGGTGREAFF. The CDR3 coding sequence is TGTGCCAGCAGCTTAGGGGGGACAGGGCGGGAAGCTTTCTTT.

V and J are TRBV7-9 and TRBJ2-7, with TRBD2 as a possible D gene (6 bases). This CDR3 contains 14 residues. Trimming stripped 4 bases from V and 6 bases from J, with 16 bases between. Per the germline V gene, CDR1 is SEHNR and CDR2 is FQNEAQ (reference sequence). CDR3 nucleotide sequence: TGTGCCAGCAGCTCCTCCGGGACTCCGGCCGAGCAGTACTTC. Amino acids: CASSSSGTPAEQYF.

The CDR3 reads CASSLGAYRTYNEQFF. The CDR3 nucleotides read TGTGCCAGCAGCTTAGGGGCGTATAGGACCTACAATGAGCAGTTCTTC. The V call is TRBV7-9, the J call TRBJ2-1; D gene ambiguous. The germline V gene has CDR1 SEHNR and CDR2 FQNEAQ (reference sequence). Trimming took 1 base from V and 2 from J, leaving 12 bases between them. This CDR3 is 16 amino acids long.

This rearrangement joins TRBV7-9 to TRBJ2-7; D is unclear. Per germline, CDR1 SEHNR and CDR2 FQNEAQ (reference sequence). This CDR3 has 13 residues. Trimming left V 5 bases short and J 3 bases short, with 11 bases between. CDR3 DNA: TGTGCCAGCAGCCCCCCAGGTAGCTACGAGCAGTACTTC. Encoded protein: CASSPPGSYEQYF.

Here the CDR3 reads CASSSTGYHSYEQYF. The CDR3 DNA reads as TGTGCCAGTAGTTCAACAGGGTATCACTCCTACGAGCAGTACTTC. The chain has TRBV19 and TRBJ2-7; maybe TRBD1 (6 bases). V was shortened by 5 bases and J by 0 bases, with 14 bases between the two germline ends. The CDR3 consists of 15 residues. CDR1 is LNHDA and CDR2 is SQIVND in the germline V gene (reference sequence).

This sequence joins TRBV4-3 and TRBJ2-7, with D perhaps TRBD1 (6 bases). This CDR3 spans 15 amino acids. CDR1 LGHNA and CDR2 YSLEER come from the germline V gene. V gave up 0 bases and J gave up 3 bases, with 12 bases separating them. The CDR3 DNA is TGCGCCAGCAGCCAAGAGGGGGCGAGAAGCTACGAGCAGTACTTC. Its translation is CASSQEGARSYEQYF.

This chain joins TRBV5-1 and TRBJ2-3; 7 positions agree with TRBD2. V lost 0 bases to trimming and J lost 5 bases; unmatched junction nucleotides: 3. This CDR3 region has 14 residues. The V gene's germline CDR1 is SGHRS and CDR2 YFSETQ. Here the CDR3 DNA reads TGCGCCAGCAGCTTGGAACCGGGGGGAGATACGCAGTATTTT. As protein: CASSLEPGGDTQYF.

The genes are TRBV27 and TRBJ2-3; possibly TRBD2 for D (7 bases). There are 16 residues in the CDR3. CDR1 is MNHEY, CDR2 SMNVEV, per germline (reference sequence). Deletions cut 5 bases from V and 3 bases from J, with 18 bases between. The CDR3 coding sequence is TGTGCCAGCAGTACCAATACCAGGGGAGGGACAGATACGCAGTATTTT. The encoded protein is CASSTNTRGGTDTQYF.